This T cell receptor (beta chain) was sequenced in a study of T cell responses to AZD1222 COVID-19 vaccine. The germline gives CDR1 SEHNR, CDR2 FQNEAQ (reference sequence). The CDR3 covers 13 residues. V shed 2 bases and J shed 0 bases, with 2 bases lying between them. The method was immunoSEQ multiplex PCR; TCRdb's version includes in-frame clones alone and lacks a portion of them. The data show some 200,000 clones, about nine tenths seen once. The sample was peripheral blood, taken on day 0 of AZD1222 vaccination. This sequence originates from an adult in good health. The chain recombines TRBV7-9 with TRBJ1-5; no clear D. The chain's CDR3 is CASSLNSNQPQHF. CDR3 sequence (DNA): TGTGCCAGCAGCTTAAATAGCAATCAGCCCCAGCATTTT.